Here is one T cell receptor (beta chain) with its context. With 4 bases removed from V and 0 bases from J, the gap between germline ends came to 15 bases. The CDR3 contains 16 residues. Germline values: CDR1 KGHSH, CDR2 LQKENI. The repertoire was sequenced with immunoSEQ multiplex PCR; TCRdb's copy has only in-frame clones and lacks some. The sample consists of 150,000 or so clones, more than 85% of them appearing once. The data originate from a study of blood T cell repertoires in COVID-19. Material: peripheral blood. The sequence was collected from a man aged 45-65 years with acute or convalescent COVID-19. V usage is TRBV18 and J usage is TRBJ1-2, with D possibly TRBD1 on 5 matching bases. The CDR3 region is CASSQGIGATNYGYTF. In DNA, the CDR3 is TGTGCCAGCTCACAGGGGATTGGGGCCACTAACTATGGCTACACCTTC.